This is a list of T cell receptor beta chains from one sample in a study of T cells after yellow fever vaccination. TCRdb recomputed calls from the 5' RACE reads with MiXCR, one row per CDR3 protein. This sample yields about 340,000 distinct CDR3 sequences, of which 3% to 4.5% are seen a single time; roughly a quarter belongs to the top ten. The sample was PBMCs, taken 5 days after the yellow fever booster vaccination. The receptors derive from a young man who received the YFV17D yellow fever vaccine. CDR3s include the opening cysteine and the closing phenylalanine or tryptophan. Each record gives: J gene, D gene, clone size, V gene, CDR3 protein, CDR3 DNA. A D gene is named only where the DNA matches it firmly. For some rows the clone size is stated as once, few or many, or as a class when expanded; others skip it.

j_gene: TRBJ1-1; d_gene: -; abundance: many; v_gene: TRBV12-3/TRBV12-4; CDR3aa: CASSLGGGRTEAFF; CDR3nt: TGTGCCAGCAGTTTAGGCGGGGGAAGGACTGAAGCTTTCTTT
j_gene: TRBJ2-7; d_gene: TRBD2; abundance: many; v_gene: TRBV9; CDR3aa: CASSQTTSGGAHEQYF; CDR3nt: TGTGCCAGCAGCCAGACGACTAGCGGGGGGGCCCACGAGCAGTACTTC
j_gene: TRBJ2-5; d_gene: TRBD1; abundance: few; v_gene: TRBV29-1; CDR3aa: CSVRQGETQYF; CDR3nt: TGCAGCGTTCGACAGGGAGAGACCCAGTACTTC
j_gene: TRBJ2-3; d_gene: -; abundance: few; v_gene: TRBV20-1; CDR3aa: CSARDWGAGTDTQYF; CDR3nt: TGCAGTGCTAGAGATTGGGGGGCCGGCACAGATACGCAGTATTTT
j_gene: TRBJ2-3; d_gene: -; abundance: -; v_gene: TRBV5-1; CDR3aa: CASSSPGGTQYF; CDR3nt: TGCGCCAGCAGCAGTCCGGGCGGTACGCAGTATTTT
j_gene: TRBJ1-6; d_gene: -; abundance: -; v_gene: TRBV4-1; CDR3aa: CASSQVISYNSPLHF; CDR3nt: TGCGCCAGCAGCCAAGTAATCTCCTATAATTCACCCCTCCACTTT
j_gene: TRBJ2-1; d_gene: -; abundance: -; v_gene: TRBV29-1; CDR3aa: CSVEGGLLNNEQFF; CDR3nt: TGCAGCGTTGAGGGGGGGCTATTAAACAATGAGCAGTTCTTC
j_gene: TRBJ2-2; d_gene: TRBD2; abundance: few; v_gene: TRBV20-1; CDR3aa: CSATDLAGGGELFF; CDR3nt: TGCAGTGCTACCGATCTAGCGGGGGGCGGGGAGCTGTTTTTT
j_gene: TRBJ1-2; d_gene: -; abundance: -; v_gene: TRBV3-1; CDR3aa: CASSHSEEIYGYTF; CDR3nt: TGTGCCAGCAGCCACTCAGAAGAGATTTATGGCTACACCTTC
j_gene: TRBJ2-2; d_gene: TRBD2; abundance: many; v_gene: TRBV7-6; CDR3aa: CASSRRTSGGFGELFF; CDR3nt: TGTGCCAGCAGCCGGCGGACTAGCGGGGGATTCGGGGAGCTGTTTTTT
j_gene: TRBJ2-7; d_gene: -; abundance: -; v_gene: TRBV20-1; CDR3aa: CSARDAGPQDEQYF; CDR3nt: TGCAGTGCTAGAGATGCCGGGCCCCAGGACGAGCAGTACTTC
j_gene: TRBJ2-3; d_gene: TRBD1; abundance: few; v_gene: TRBV20-1; CDR3aa: CSASGTGHTDTQYF; CDR3nt: TGCAGTGCGTCCGGGACAGGGCACACAGATACGCAGTATTTT
j_gene: TRBJ1-2; d_gene: TRBD1; abundance: few; v_gene: TRBV7-6; CDR3aa: CASSLVQGGHIYGYTF; CDR3nt: TGTGCCAGCAGCTTAGTGCAGGGGGGACATATCTATGGCTACACCTTC
j_gene: TRBJ1-5; d_gene: -; abundance: few; v_gene: TRBV6-2/TRBV6-3; CDR3aa: CASSYSIRGLQPQHF; CDR3nt: TGTGCCAGCAGTTACTCGATTAGGGGCTTGCAGCCCCAGCATTTT
j_gene: TRBJ2-3; d_gene: TRBD2; abundance: -; v_gene: TRBV7-3; CDR3aa: CASSPHSGDRRTDTQYF; CDR3nt: TGTGCCAGCAGCCCCCATAGCGGGGACCGACGCACAGATACGCAGTATTTT
j_gene: TRBJ1-4; d_gene: -; abundance: few; v_gene: TRBV3-1; CDR3aa: CASSQEARALFF; CDR3nt: TGTGCCAGCAGCCAAGAAGCCCGGGCTCTGTTTTTT
j_gene: TRBJ2-3; d_gene: TRBD2; abundance: few; v_gene: TRBV20-1; CDR3aa: CSVSGGASDTQYF; CDR3nt: TGCAGTGTTAGCGGGGGGGCCTCCGATACGCAGTATTTT
j_gene: TRBJ2-7; d_gene: -; abundance: few; v_gene: TRBV24-1; CDR3aa: CATSDPIMDSSYEQYF; CDR3nt: TGTGCCACCAGCGATCCTATCATGGATTCCTCCTACGAGCAGTACTTC
j_gene: TRBJ2-1; d_gene: TRBD2; abundance: many; v_gene: TRBV4-1; CDR3aa: CASSQDPGTSPHEQFF; CDR3nt: TGCGCCAGCAGCCAAGATCCGGGGACTAGCCCCCATGAGCAGTTCTTC
j_gene: TRBJ2-1; d_gene: -; abundance: -; v_gene: TRBV5-4; CDR3aa: CASSLGMGAEQFF; CDR3nt: TGTGCCAGCAGCTTGGGGATGGGGGCCGAGCAGTTCTTC
j_gene: TRBJ2-1; d_gene: TRBD2; abundance: few; v_gene: TRBV5-6; CDR3aa: CASSLFGGLAAYNEQFF; CDR3nt: TGTGCCAGCAGCTTGTTCGGGGGACTAGCGGCCTACAATGAGCAGTTCTTC
j_gene: TRBJ2-1; d_gene: -; abundance: -; v_gene: TRBV20-1; CDR3aa: CSVRRGGTPYNEQFF; CDR3nt: TGCAGTGTCCGTAGAGGGGGAACCCCCTACAATGAGCAGTTCTTC
j_gene: TRBJ2-5; d_gene: TRBD2; abundance: few; v_gene: TRBV12-3/TRBV12-4; CDR3aa: CASRGTSGRETQYF; CDR3nt: TGTGCCAGCAGAGGGACTAGCGGACGGGAGACCCAGTACTTC
j_gene: TRBJ2-5; d_gene: -; abundance: few; v_gene: TRBV12-3/TRBV12-4; CDR3aa: CASSPAWDQETQYF; CDR3nt: TGTGCCAGCAGCCCCGCGTGGGACCAAGAGACCCAGTACTTC
j_gene: TRBJ2-2; d_gene: -; abundance: many; v_gene: TRBV19; CDR3aa: CASSNPNTGELFF; CDR3nt: TGTGCCAGTAGTAATCCGAACACCGGGGAGCTGTTTTTT
j_gene: TRBJ2-3; d_gene: -; abundance: -; v_gene: TRBV5-1; CDR3aa: CASSWGIDLTDTQYF; CDR3nt: TGCGCCAGCAGCTGGGGGATCGACCTCACAGATACGCAGTATTTT
j_gene: TRBJ2-2; d_gene: -; abundance: -; v_gene: TRBV5-1; CDR3aa: CASYREGTGELFF; CDR3nt: TGCGCCAGTTACAGGGAAGGGACCGGGGAGCTGTTTTTT
j_gene: TRBJ2-5; d_gene: TRBD1; abundance: -; v_gene: TRBV5-1; CDR3aa: CASSLVPGGAETQYF; CDR3nt: TGCGCCAGCAGCTTGGTCCCAGGGGGCGCGGAGACCCAGTACTTC
j_gene: TRBJ2-1; d_gene: -; abundance: -; v_gene: TRBV7-9; CDR3aa: CASAKGAGGQFYNEQFF; CDR3nt: TGTGCCAGCGCCAAGGGGGCGGGGGGACAGTTCTACAATGAGCAGTTCTTC
j_gene: TRBJ1-1; d_gene: -; abundance: few; v_gene: TRBV5-5; CDR3aa: CASSSSTGHTEAFF; CDR3nt: TGTGCCAGCAGCTCAAGCACGGGTCACACTGAAGCTTTCTTT
j_gene: TRBJ2-1; d_gene: TRBD1; abundance: few; v_gene: TRBV6-1; CDR3aa: CASSGRTGLDNEQFF; CDR3nt: TGTGCCAGCAGTGGAAGGACAGGGCTAGACAATGAGCAGTTCTTC
j_gene: TRBJ1-1; d_gene: -; abundance: few; v_gene: TRBV7-9; CDR3aa: CASSLVVEAFF; CDR3nt: TGTGCCAGCAGCTTGGTTGTTGAAGCTTTCTTT
j_gene: TRBJ1-2; d_gene: TRBD1; abundance: many; v_gene: TRBV7-9; CDR3aa: CASSTRTGGYGYTF; CDR3nt: TGTGCCAGCAGCACCCGGACAGGGGGGTATGGCTACACCTTC
j_gene: TRBJ1-2; d_gene: -; abundance: -; v_gene: TRBV4-1; CDR3aa: CASSQDAGLRGGYTF; CDR3nt: TGCGCCAGCAGCCAAGATGCGGGGTTACGGGGTGGCTACACCTTC
j_gene: TRBJ1-6; d_gene: -; abundance: many; v_gene: TRBV10-3; CDR3aa: CAISEGGSGPANSPLHF; CDR3nt: TGTGCCATCAGTGAGGGAGGGTCTGGGCCAGCCAATTCACCCCTCCACTTT
j_gene: TRBJ2-7; d_gene: -; abundance: few; v_gene: TRBV29-1; CDR3aa: CSVEDQVSYEQYF; CDR3nt: TGCAGCGTTGAAGACCAGGTCTCCTACGAGCAGTACTTC
j_gene: TRBJ2-7; d_gene: TRBD2; abundance: many; v_gene: TRBV20-1; CDR3aa: CSARVPSGGYEQYF; CDR3nt: TGCAGTGCTAGAGTGCCTAGCGGGGGTTACGAGCAGTACTTC
j_gene: TRBJ1-1; d_gene: -; abundance: few; v_gene: TRBV29-1; CDR3aa: CSGTYIRIMNTEAFF; CDR3nt: TGCAGCGGAACTTACATCAGGATCATGAACACTGAAGCTTTCTTT
j_gene: TRBJ2-7; d_gene: -; abundance: -; v_gene: TRBV11-3; CDR3aa: CASSYQASYEQYF; CDR3nt: TGTGCCAGCAGCTACCAGGCGTCCTACGAGCAGTACTTC
j_gene: TRBJ2-5; d_gene: -; abundance: few; v_gene: TRBV5-1; CDR3aa: CASRWGTYQETQYF; CDR3nt: TGCGCCAGCCGATGGGGGACATACCAAGAGACCCAGTACTTC
j_gene: TRBJ2-1; d_gene: TRBD1; abundance: few; v_gene: TRBV29-1; CDR3aa: CSVEDPPRTGQNEQFF; CDR3nt: TGCAGCGTTGAAGACCCCCCAAGGACAGGGCAGAATGAGCAGTTCTTC
j_gene: TRBJ2-1; d_gene: -; abundance: -; v_gene: TRBV9; CDR3aa: CASSVAGVPNEQFF; CDR3nt: TGTGCCAGCAGCGTAGCAGGGGTCCCCAATGAGCAGTTCTTC
j_gene: TRBJ1-2; d_gene: -; abundance: -; v_gene: TRBV21-1; CDR3aa: CASSKYLRQSTNYGYTF; CDR3nt: TGTGCCAGCAGCAAATATTTGAGACAAAGTACTAACTATGGCTACACCTTC
j_gene: TRBJ1-2; d_gene: TRBD1; abundance: many; v_gene: TRBV5-6; CDR3aa: CASRWGTGVYGYTF; CDR3nt: TGTGCCAGCAGATGGGGGACAGGGGTCTATGGCTACACCTTC
j_gene: TRBJ1-2; d_gene: -; abundance: few; v_gene: TRBV24-1; CDR3aa: CATSDFEGHGYTF; CDR3nt: TGTGCCACCAGTGATTTCGAGGGTCATGGCTACACCTTC
j_gene: TRBJ2-5; d_gene: -; abundance: few; v_gene: TRBV3-1; CDR3aa: CASSQERGGETQYF; CDR3nt: TGTGCCAGCAGCCAAGAACGGGGCGGAGAGACCCAGTACTTC
j_gene: TRBJ1-5; d_gene: -; abundance: many; v_gene: TRBV4-3; CDR3aa: CASSQDGQGRQPQHF; CDR3nt: TGCGCCAGCAGCCAAGATGGGCAGGGGAGGCAGCCCCAGCATTTT
j_gene: TRBJ2-5; d_gene: TRBD1; abundance: many; v_gene: TRBV18; CDR3aa: CASSPRQGAGGETQYF; CDR3nt: TGTGCCAGCTCACCACGGCAGGGGGCAGGAGGAGAGACCCAGTACTTC
j_gene: TRBJ1-2; d_gene: -; abundance: many; v_gene: TRBV4-3; CDR3aa: CASSQVEWGNYGYTF; CDR3nt: TGCGCCAGCAGCCAAGTTGAGTGGGGTAACTATGGCTACACCTTC
j_gene: TRBJ2-1; d_gene: -; abundance: -; v_gene: TRBV14; CDR3aa: CASSQEGVVWQSYNEQFF; CDR3nt: TGTGCCAGCAGCCAAGAAGGGGTAGTCTGGCAGTCATACAATGAGCAGTTCTTC
j_gene: TRBJ1-4; d_gene: -; abundance: -; v_gene: TRBV20-1; CDR3aa: CSGWGANEKLFF; CDR3nt: TGCAGTGGGTGGGGAGCTAATGAAAAACTGTTTTTT
j_gene: TRBJ1-4; d_gene: -; abundance: -; v_gene: TRBV29-1; CDR3aa: CSVDNTSDRANEKLFF; CDR3nt: TGCAGCGTTGACAACACCTCAGACAGAGCCAATGAAAAACTGTTTTTT